The 8 T cell receptor beta chains listed next were all sequenced from one sample in a study of T cell responses to AZD1222 COVID-19 vaccine. TCRdb keeps only in-frame clones here, not all; method: immunoSEQ multiplex PCR. In the table there are about 140,000 clones, roughly 90% of which are singletons. This specimen was peripheral blood, taken on day 0 of AZD1222 vaccination. These receptors came from an adult in good health.

The CDR3: CASSLEGQGIQPQHF. The CDR3 coding sequence is TGTGCCAGCAGCTTAGAGGGACAGGGGATTCAGCCCCAGCATTTT. This chain uses TRBV7-2 with TRBJ1-5; 10 nucleotides agree with TRBD1. The V gene's germline CDR1 is SGHTA and CDR2 FQGNSA. The CDR3 runs 15 residues. The trim removed 1 base at V and 6 bases at J, leaving 3 bases unmatched.

The chain combines TRBV29-1 with TRBJ2-1; 8 bases line up with TRBD2. The CDR3 extends over 12 amino acids. Trimming removed 2 bases from V and 8 bases from J; junction bases left unmatched: 2. Germline loops: CDR1 SQVTM, CDR2 ANQGSEA. CDR3 amino acids: CSVEIAGYEQFF. The CDR3 bases are TGCAGCGTTGAAATAGCGGGATATGAGCAGTTCTTC.

This chain joins TRBV5-1 and TRBJ2-5, with D perhaps TRBD2 (6 bases). The CDR3 covers 17 residues. The germline V gene encodes CDR1 SGHRS and CDR2 YFSETQ. Trimming left V 0 bases short and J 2 bases short, with 17 bases between. The CDR3 region has the DNA TGCGCCAGCAGCTTGGCAATCGTGACTAGAGGACAAGAGACCCAGTACTTC. Translation: CASSLAIVTRGQETQYF.

The rearrangement uses TRBV10-3 and TRBJ1-3; 7 bases align to TRBD1. CDR1 is ENHRY, CDR2 SYGVKD, per germline. J was trimmed by 2 bases and V by 5 bases; bases with no gene match: 9. The CDR3 runs 16 residues. CDR3 loop: CAISRTGATAGNTIYF. The CDR3 coding sequence is TGTGCCATCAGTCGGACAGGCGCGACCGCTGGAAACACCATATATTTT.

This clone was recorded only once. The chain is built from TRBV12-5 and TRBJ2-3; 9 positions match TRBD2. There are 16 residues in the CDR3. CDR1 is LGHNT, CDR2 FRNRAP, per germline. V shed 6 bases, J shed 3 bases, and the junction held 10 bases outside the gene matches. CDR3 nucleotides: TGTGCTAGTGGCACTTACGGCGGGGGGGTGACAGATACGCAGTATTTT. Its translation: CASGTYGGGVTDTQYF.

This chain uses TRBV2 with TRBJ2-1; D may be TRBD1 or TRBD2 (5 bases each). Germline values: CDR1 SNHLY, CDR2 FYNNEI. Trimming took 2 bases from V and 2 from J, leaving 7 bases between them. The CDR3 contains 14 residues. CDR3 DNA sequence: TGTGCCAGCAGTGAATGGGGGACCTACAATGAGCAGTTCTTC. Its protein is CASSEWGTYNEQFF.

V gene TRBV6-5 combines with J gene TRBJ2-7; D not certain. The CDR3 runs to 10 residues. Germline CDR1 is MNHEY and CDR2 is SVGAGI. V lost 6 bases, J lost 6 bases, and 6 bases lay in between. The CDR3 coding sequence is TGTGCCAGCAGGCAGGTCGAGCAGTACTTC. Translating it yields CASRQVEQYF.

This clone was detected only once. The V and J genes are TRBV19 and TRBJ2-1; D not certain. This CDR3 contains 14 residues. The ends were cut back, 4 bases at V and 7 bases at J, with 14 bases in the middle. Germline assignment: CDR1 LNHDA and CDR2 SQIVND (reference sequence). CDR3 coding DNA: TGTGCCAGTAGTACCCGGGCGGCTTTTAATGAGCAGTTCTTC. It is translated as CASSTRAAFNEQFF.